These 21 T cell receptor beta chains were all obtained from the same sample, sequenced in a study of T-cell reconstitution after alpha-beta-depleted transplantation in children. Unique molecular identifiers were incorporated into the prepared TCRbeta library. TCRdb itself ran the PCR reads through MiXCR, one entry per CDR3 protein. This sample has hundreds of thousands of distinct CDR3 sequences, with approximately 16% found just once. Sequenced material: PBMCs from the stem cell graft donor, taken from the stem cell graft. The receptors derive from a human donor who donated a stem cell graft to a child with acute lymphoblastic leukemia.

This clonotype was seen more than once but under ten times. The CDR3 loop reads CASSSGPNTDTQYF. CDR3 sequence (DNA): TGCGCCAGCAGCTCAGGGCCCAACACAGATACGCAGTATTTT. The chain joins TRBV5-1 to TRBJ2-3; the D gene is possibly TRBD1 (5 bases). The CDR3 is 14 residues long. Germline loops: CDR1 SGHRS, CDR2 YFSETQ. The V and J ends lost 3 bases and 2 bases respectively, with 10 bases between them.

This rearrangement joins TRBV5-1 to TRBJ2-1; 12 bases line up with TRBD2. V was pared by 0 bases and J by 9 bases, with 10 bases of the junction left unmatched. The CDR3 has 17 residues. Germline V gene lookup returns CDR1 SGHRS and CDR2 YFSETQ. CDR3 residues: CASSLDSRLAGAREQFF. CDR3 DNA sequence: TGCGCCAGCAGCTTGGACTCCCGACTAGCGGGAGCCCGTGAGCAGTTCTTC.

The rearrangement uses TRBV10-3 and TRBJ1-5; D is unclear. Trimming shortened V by 0 bases and J by 0 bases, and 15 bases separated the two germline ends. The CDR3 loop spans 18 amino acids. Germline V lookup: CDR1 ENHRY, CDR2 SYGVKD. The CDR3 protein is CAISESDPSLYSNQPQHF. The CDR3 DNA reads TGTGCCATCAGTGAGTCTGACCCAAGTCTCTATAGCAATCAGCCCCAGCATTTT.

The CDR3 nucleotides are TGTGCAAGTCGCTTAACCGCCGGTGAAGCTTTCTTT. Translating it yields CASRLTAGEAFF. The rearrangement joins TRBV12-2 to TRBJ1-1. TRBV12-2 is a pseudogene. The CDR3 is 12 amino acids.

The chain joins TRBV29-1 to TRBJ1-1; D remains ambiguous. This CDR3 region has 12 residues. Looked up from germline, CDR1 is SQVTM and CDR2 is ANQGSEA. Trimming stripped 3 bases from V and 4 bases from J, with 9 bases between. The chain's CDR3 is CSVEDGSTEAFF. The CDR3 DNA reads TGCAGCGTTGAGGACGGGAGCACTGAAGCTTTCTTT.

The rearrangement joins TRBV27 to TRBJ2-3; D is perhaps TRBD1 or TRBD2 (5 bases each). The CDR3 totals 15 residues. Deletions cut 2 bases from V and 8 bases from J, with 17 bases between. From germline, CDR1 is MNHEY and CDR2 SMNVEV (reference sequence). The CDR3 protein is CASSLNGRGASTQYF. The DNA of the CDR3 is TGTGCCAGCAGTTTAAACGGTAGAGGGGCAAGTACGCAGTATTTT.

The chain is built from TRBV10-3 and TRBJ2-7, with unresolved D. The V gene lost 0 bases and the J gene lost 2 bases, with 11 bases spanning the gap. The CDR3 loop spans 15 amino acids. Germline assignment: CDR1 ENHRY and CDR2 SYGVKD. The CDR3 coding sequence is TGTGCCATCAGTGAGTCTAATCCTGGAGCCTACGAGCAGTACTTC. Its protein product is CAISESNPGAYEQYF.

The CDR3 region is CASSLVLAGYGNTGELFF. As DNA, the CDR3 is TGCGCCAGCAGCTTGGTTCTAGCGGGATATGGGAACACCGGGGAGCTGTTTTTT. The genes are TRBV5-1 and TRBJ2-2; 9 nucleotides line up with TRBD2. The CDR3 runs to 18 residues. Germline CDR1 is SGHRS and CDR2 is YFSETQ. Trimming at V came to 0 bases and at J to 1 base, leaving 7 bases not matched to a gene.

This clonotype has just a few counts. This sequence joins TRBV5-1 and TRBJ2-1; no definite D call. The V end was cut by 0 bases, the J end by 11 bases, with 15 bases between. Germline assignment: CDR1 SGHRS and CDR2 YFSETQ. The length of the CDR3 is 14 residues. The CDR3 DNA reads TGCGCCAGCAGCTTGGACGGCTTCTTGCCACAGCAGTTCTTC. Its protein product is CASSLDGFLPQQFF.

This clonotype occurred a few times. The chain uses TRBV5-5 and TRBJ2-3, with 13 bases that match TRBD2. The CDR3 consists of 18 residues. CDR1 and CDR2 from the germline V gene are SGHKS and YYEKEE (reference sequence). The J segment lost 3 bases and the V segment lost 0 bases, leaving 7 bases of the junction unmatched. The chain's CDR3 is CASSLVRLAGGRTDTQYF. The CDR3 DNA sequence: TGTGCCAGCAGCTTGGTCCGACTAGCGGGAGGAAGGACAGATACGCAGTATTTT.

The chain couples TRBV20-1 to TRBJ2-3, with 12 bases that match TRBD2. Germline CDR1 DFQATT, CDR2 SNEGSKA (reference sequence). The CDR3 has 19 residues. The CDR3 reads CSPYPGLAGMGGGTDTQYF. The CDR3 DNA reads as TGCAGCCCCTATCCAGGACTAGCGGGAATGGGGGGAGGCACAGATACGCAGTATTTT.

This chain connects TRBV5-6 to TRBJ2-7; no reliable D call. Germline loops: CDR1 SGHDT, CDR2 YYEEEE. V was shortened by 2 bases and J by 0 bases, with 9 bases between the two germline ends. This CDR3 has 14 amino acids. This CDR3 is CASSLIRSSYEQYF. CDR3 in DNA: TGTGCCAGCAGCTTAATCCGAAGCTCCTACGAGCAGTACTTC.

The chain carries TRBV16 and TRBJ1-5; D is ambiguous. The germline V and J ends were trimmed by 4 bases and 0 bases, with 13 bases remaining between them. CDR1 and CDR2 (germline): KGHSY, FQNENV. The length of the CDR3 is 16 residues. The CDR3 bases are TGTGCCAGCAGCCTCGGAGGCCGGATTAGCAATCAGCCCCAGCATTTT. It is translated as CASSLGGRISNQPQHF.

The V call is TRBV5-6, the J call TRBJ2-5; 11 bases line up with TRBD2. The trim removed 0 bases at V and 2 bases at J, leaving 3 bases unmatched. Germline loops: CDR1 SGHDT, CDR2 YYEEEE. This CDR3 comprises 16 residues. The CDR3 nucleotides read TGTGCCAGCAGCTTGGATGTAGCGGGAGGGCAAGAGACCCAGTACTTC. Translating gives CASSLDVAGGQETQYF.

J is TRBJ1-2 and V is TRBV7-9; D gene uncertain. Looked up from germline, CDR1 is SEHNR and CDR2 is FQNEAQ (reference sequence). CDR3 size: 17 residues. Trimming removed 4 bases at V and 1 base at J, with 19 bases between. CDR3 in DNA: TGTGCCAGCAGCTCGGGCGCGGCAGGAAGCCTTAACTATGGCTACACCTTC. Amino acid sequence: CASSSGAAGSLNYGYTF.

The CDR3 DNA is TGTGCCAGCAGCGTCGGTGGAGCGGGGACACAAGAGACCCAGTACTTC. As protein: CASSVGGAGTQETQYF. The V gene is TRBV9, the J gene TRBJ2-5, with D perhaps matching TRBD2 (7 bases). V lost 2 bases, J lost 2 bases, and 16 bases lay in between. The V gene's germline CDR1 is SGDLS and CDR2 YYNGEE. The CDR3 has 16 residues.

The chain carries TRBV27 and TRBJ2-7, with D possibly being TRBD2 (6 bases). Germline V gives CDR1 MNHEY, CDR2 SMNVEV (reference sequence). V was pared by 2 bases and J by 2 bases, with 10 bases between. The CDR3 has 14 residues. DNA of the CDR3: TGTGCCAGCAGTTTAGGGGTAGCGGCCTACGAGCAGTACTTC. It encodes CASSLGVAAYEQYF.

The J gene is TRBJ2-5, the V gene TRBV3-1; D gene ambiguous. CDR1 is LGHDT and CDR2 is YNNKEL in the germline V gene (reference sequence). The CDR3 covers 15 residues. Trimming left V 0 bases short and J 5 bases short, with 13 bases between. The DNA for the CDR3 is TGTGCCAGCAGCCAAGAAGGCACGCGCCCGGAGACCCAGTACTTC. Protein sequence: CASSQEGTRPETQYF.

This chain connects TRBV7-9 to TRBJ2-1; 10 positions match TRBD2. The V gene's germline CDR1 is SEHNR and CDR2 FQNEAQ (reference sequence). V shed 1 base and J 7 bases; nucleotides not matched to a gene: 7. CDR3 length: 16 residues. The CDR3 loop reads CASSLDLAGVENEQFF. CDR3 bases: TGTGCCAGCAGCTTAGATCTAGCGGGAGTGGAGAATGAGCAGTTCTTC.

This clonotype was detected only a few times. This chain uses TRBV20-1 with TRBJ2-7; possibly TRBD2 for D (6 bases). The V gene's germline CDR1 is DFQATT and CDR2 SNEGSKA (reference sequence). The CDR3 length is 15 residues. Trimming cost V 0 bases and J 2 bases, with 14 bases left between them. This CDR3 is CSARDPGTGAYEQYF. The CDR3 bases are TGCAGTGCTAGAGATCCGGGGACTGGAGCCTACGAGCAGTACTTC.

The gene calls are TRBV5-5 and TRBJ2-7; TRBD1 is a possible D gene (6 bases). Trimming took 3 bases from V and 7 from J, leaving 14 bases between them. Per germline, CDR1 SGHKS and CDR2 YYEKEE (reference sequence). There are 13 residues in the CDR3. The CDR3 DNA follows: TGTGCCAGCAGCTCGGGCCGAGGGGGTGAGCAGTACTTC. Amino acid sequence: CASSSGRGGEQYF.